This TCR beta chain is drawn from a study of shared clonotypes between healthy human individuals. The assay was immunoSEQ multiplex PCR, and TCRdb's table has in-frame clones only and misses some. Found here are 2 million to 2.5 million clones, approximately 95% of them singletons; the top ten hold 0.35% to 0.45%. This clone was found once. V gave up 3 bases and J gave up 2 bases; unmatched junction bases: 3. In germline, CDR1 is SGHNT, CDR2 YYREEE (reference sequence). The CDR3 has 15 amino acids. The clonotype originates from a young man in good health. Some clones in this sample may be carry-over from other donors' samples. Sample: naive CD4+ T cells from PBMCs. The subset denotes: CD45RA+ positively selected. The chain recombines TRBV5-4 with TRBJ1-3; 9 bases are a match to TRBD1. The CDR3 nucleotides read TGTGCCAGCAGCTCGGGACAGGGCGCTGGAAACACCATATATTTT. It translates to CASSSGQGAGNTIYF. The whole variable domain, remainder taken from reference TRBV5-4 and TRBJ1-3, is ETGVTQSPTHLIKTRGQQVTLRCSSQSGHNTVSWYQQALGQGPQFIFQYYREEENGRGNFPPRFSGLQFPNYSSELNVNALELDDSALYLCASSSGQGAGNTIYFGEGSWLTVV.